A single sample is the source of the 26 T cell receptor beta chains below, sequenced in a study of blood T cells in healthy people across ages (dated by TCRdb to between 2014 and 2016). The library was prepared using 5' RACE. The instrument was an Illumina HiSeq 2500. A second roughly 7 to 11 cycle PCR used a sample-barcoded 5' primer and a J-beta primer mix. Starting from the raw public reads, TCRdb applied fastp trimming at Q25, assembled clones with MiXCR and retained in-frame beta chains. CDR3 protein sequences are deduplicated, and each keeps its most common genes and DNA. The sample data list about 670,000 distinct CDR3 sequences, and around 38% of these were observed just once. The ten largest make up roughly 30% of the sample. Sequenced material: blood. Every receptor here comes from a man older than 75 in good health.

The rearrangement joins TRBV11-3 to TRBJ2-1; 8 bases line up with TRBD2. Trimming removed 1 base from V and 1 base from J; junction bases left unmatched: 6. Germline CDR1 reads SGHNT; CDR2 reads YENEEA. This CDR3 comprises 17 residues. The CDR3 loop reads CASSLGRAGGSYNEQFF. The CDR3 DNA follows: TGTGCCAGCAGCTTAGGAAGGGCGGGAGGATCCTACAATGAGCAGTTCTTC.

As to this clonotype: An end of the junction does not agree with germline; a read error may underlie this. CDR3 loop: CASRLERDNSYEQYF. CDR3 nucleotides: TGTGCCAGCAGATTAGAGAGGGACAACTCCTACGAGCAGTACTTC. The chain is built from TRBV7-8 and TRBJ2-5, with D possibly being TRBD1 (6 bases). The J call is doubtful: the DNA matches TRBJ2-7 better. The germline CDR1 and CDR2 sequences are SGHVS and FQNEAQ. The CDR3 totals 15 residues.

This clonotype was observed a handful of times. The rearrangement uses TRBV20-1 and TRBJ2-7; TRBD1 agrees at 12 bases. Germline CDR1 is DFQATT and CDR2 is SNEGSKA (reference sequence). V lost 6 bases and J lost 6; bases outside the gene matches: 9. The CDR3 length is 14 residues. The CDR3 DNA reads as TGCAGTGCGCTGGAGGGACAGGGGGCCTGCGAGCAGTACTTC. This encodes CSALEGQGACEQYF.

This clonotype has just a few counts. The V call is TRBV15, the J call TRBJ1-2; maybe TRBD1 (5 bases). Deletions cut 8 bases from V and 5 bases from J, with 21 bases between. Germline V gene data show CDR1 as LNHNV and CDR2 as YYDKDF (reference sequence). The CDR3 extends over 15 amino acids. The CDR3, as DNA: TGTGCCACCTCCGCCGGGGGGACGCCTCTTTATGGCTACACCTTC. Amino acid sequence: CATSAGGTPLYGYTF.

The J gene is TRBJ2-7, the V gene TRBV7-9, with 15 nucleotides matching TRBD2. Germline trimming cut 4 bases from V and 7 bases from J; bases unmatched to any gene: 11. The germline V gene has CDR1 SEHNR and CDR2 FQNEAQ (reference sequence). The CDR3 has 17 residues. The DNA of the CDR3 is TGTGCCAGCAGCTCCAACCTCGGACTAGCGGGGGGGCATGAGCAGTACTTC. Translation gives CASSSNLGLAGGHEQYF. The variable domain in full, completed from reference TRBV7-9 and TRBJ2-7, reads DTGVSQNPRHKITKRGQNVTFRCDPISEHNRLYWYRQTLGQGPEFLTYFQNEAQLEKSRLLSDRFSAERPKGSFSTLEIQRTEQGDSAMYLCASSSNLGLAGGHEQYFGPGTRLTVT.

A word on this clonotype: Germline and junction disagree at one end, which may indicate a read error. This sequence joins TRBV30 and TRBJ2-7; no clear D. The CDR3 is 13 residues long. Germline CDR1 reads GTSNPN; CDR2 reads SVGIG (reference sequence). CDR3 nucleotides: TGTGCCCGGAGTGGTTTCGGCTCCTACGAGCAGTACTTC. This encodes CARSGFGSYEQYF.

The chain links TRBV3-1 to TRBJ2-5; the match to TRBD1 covers 8 bases. Germline assignment: CDR1 LGHDT and CDR2 YNNKEL (reference sequence). Unmatched junction bases numbered 15, after V lost 4 bases and J lost 5 bases. The CDR3 runs 17 residues. CDR3 sequence: CASSPTPGGYGGETQYF. For the CDR3, the DNA is TGTGCCAGCAGCCCCACGCCAGGGGGCTACGGTGGGGAGACCCAGTACTTC.

In its sample, this clonotype was seen a few times. V gene TRBV12-5 combines with J gene TRBJ2-3, with a weak D call TRBD1 (5 bases). Germline V gene data show CDR1 as LGHNT and CDR2 as FRNRAP. The CDR3 runs to 13 residues. V gave up 5 bases and J gave up 3 bases, with 9 bases separating them. Here the CDR3 DNA reads TGTGCTAGTGGTGGTCAGGGTACAGATACGCAGTATTTT. It specifies CASGGQGTDTQYF.

This clonotype was detected only a few times. V is TRBV20-1 and J is TRBJ1-2, with 7 bases fitting TRBD1. Per the germline V gene, CDR1 is DFQATT and CDR2 is SNEGSKA (reference sequence). Germline trimming cut 1 base from V and 4 bases from J; bases unmatched to any gene: 6. CDR3 length equals 14 residues. CDR3 sequence reads: CSARGDRLFYGYTF. The CDR3 nucleotides are TGCAGTGCTAGAGGGGACAGATTATTCTATGGCTACACCTTC.

V is TRBV11-2 and J is TRBJ2-1; D could derive from TRBD1 or TRBD2 (7 bases each). Trimming stripped 2 bases from V and 6 bases from J, with 14 bases between. This CDR3 contains 15 residues. Germline V gene data show CDR1 as SGHAT and CDR2 as FQNNGV. The CDR3 region is CASSLSSGGVNEQFF. CDR3 DNA sequence: TGTGCCAGCAGCTTAAGCTCAGGGGGGGTCAATGAGCAGTTCTTC. Combining the CDR3 with reference TRBV11-2 and TRBJ2-1 gives the whole variable domain EAGVAQSPRYKIIEKRQSVAFWCNPISGHATLYWYQQILGQGPKLLIQFQNNGVVDDSQLPKDRFSAERLKGVDSTLKIQPAKLEDSAVYLCASSLSSGGVNEQFFGPGTRLTVL.

This clonotype occurred a few times. The chain uses TRBV12-3 or TRBV12-4 and TRBJ2-2; a possible D gene is TRBD1 (6 bases). The CDR3 runs 13 residues. With 6 bases removed from V and 5 bases from J, the gap between germline ends came to 10 bases. The CDR3 here is CASRETGTGELFF. CDR3 in DNA: TGTGCCAGCAGGGAAACAGGGACCGGGGAGCTGTTTTTT.

This clonotype was recorded once. V gene TRBV28 combines with J gene TRBJ2-7; D is perhaps TRBD2 (5 bases). The CDR3 covers 12 residues. Trimming pared 10 bases from V and 3 bases from J, leaving 13 bases between. Germline lookup yields CDR1 MDHEN and CDR2 SYDVKM. The CDR3 is CATTRGIYEQYF. In nucleotides, the CDR3 is TGTGCCACCACTCGAGGGATCTACGAGCAGTACTTC.

The sample holds a few counts of this clonotype. This sequence joins TRBV10-2 and TRBJ1-1; TRBD1 matches at 9 bases. V shed 2 bases, J shed 5 bases, and the junction held 6 bases outside the gene matches. Germline-derived CDR1 and CDR2 are WSHSY and SAAADI. The CDR3 contains 15 residues. CDR3 protein: CASSEPGQGRTEAFF. The CDR3 DNA follows: TGCGCCAGCAGTGAGCCAGGACAGGGGAGGACTGAAGCTTTCTTT.

V and J are TRBV20-1 and TRBJ2-1; TRBD2 agrees at 7 bases. V lost 6 bases and J lost 8; bases outside the gene matches: 16. The CDR3 sequence is 15 residues long. The germline gives CDR1 DFQATT, CDR2 SNEGSKA (reference sequence). The CDR3 region has the DNA TGCAGTGCGACGCGGGACTTGGGGAGGGGCGATGAGCAGTTCTTC. As protein: CSATRDLGRGDEQFF.

This clonotype was counted between two and nine times. The V and J genes are TRBV29-1 and TRBJ1-1; 7 positions agree with TRBD1. Trimming cost V 6 bases and J 4 bases; bases outside gene matches: 11. The CDR3 sequence is 14 residues long. Germline assignment: CDR1 SQVTM and CDR2 ANQGSEA. DNA for the CDR3: TGCAGCGTGGCCGTGACAGGGAGCGGCACTGAAGCTTTCTTT. This sequence encodes CSVAVTGSGTEAFF.

This clonotype was counted between two and nine times. This chain connects TRBV6-2 or TRBV6-3 to TRBJ2-3; perhaps TRBD2 as D (5 bases). The CDR3 contains 16 residues. CDR1 is MNHEY, CDR2 SVGEGT, per germline. Trimming stripped 1 base from V and 2 bases from J, with 13 bases between. This CDR3 reads CASSYWSSINTDTQYF. The CDR3 DNA reads as TGTGCCAGCAGTTACTGGTCTAGCATAAACACAGATACGCAGTATTTT.

The chain uses TRBV7-2 and TRBJ2-1; perhaps TRBD1 as D (5 bases). The germline V and J ends were trimmed by 6 bases and 1 base, with 10 bases remaining between them. From germline, CDR1 is SGHTA and CDR2 FQGNSA. The CDR3 totals 14 residues. CDR3 region: CASSQDTSYNEQFF. CDR3 DNA: TGTGCCAGCAGTCAGGACACGTCCTACAATGAGCAGTTCTTC.

The chain carries TRBV7-6 and TRBJ2-3, with 13 nucleotides matching TRBD2. There are 17 residues in the CDR3. The germline gives CDR1 SGHVS, CDR2 FNYEAQ. J lost 2 bases, V lost 4 bases, and 6 bases had no gene match. In DNA, the CDR3 is TGTGCCAGCAGCTCCTCGACTAGCGGGGGGCCCACAGATACGCAGTATTTT. This encodes CASSSSTSGGPTDTQYF.

This clonotype was observed a few times. CDR3 in amino acids: CASSLEGATGSGYTF. CDR3 in DNA: TGTGCCAGCAGCTTAGAGGGGGCCACGGGTAGTGGCTACACCTTC. This sequence joins TRBV7-2 and TRBJ1-2; 7 bases are shared with TRBD1. CDR1 SGHTA and CDR2 FQGNSA come from the germline V gene. The junction had 9 bases not matched to a gene; V was cut back by 1 base and J by 7 bases. This CDR3 is built from 15 residues.

This CDR3 is CASSNTGLAGDEQYF. CDR3 bases: TGCGCCAGCAGCAACACTGGACTAGCGGGAGACGAGCAGTACTTC. The rearrangement joins TRBV5-1 to TRBJ2-7, with 13 bases identical to TRBD2. The CDR3 spans 15 residues. V lost 4 bases to trimming and J lost 5 bases; unmatched junction nucleotides: 6. The germline V gene encodes CDR1 SGHRS and CDR2 YFSETQ.

This clonotype was counted a few times. This sequence joins TRBV20-1 and TRBJ2-1; 10 nucleotides agree with TRBD2. With 3 bases clipped from V and 4 bases from J, the junction kept 12 bases outside the gene matches. The CDR3 has 17 amino acids. Germline values: CDR1 DFQATT, CDR2 SNEGSKA (reference sequence). This CDR3 is CSASDSGTAGGYNEQFF. CDR3 nucleotides: TGCAGTGCTAGCGACTCCGGAACAGCGGGGGGGTACAATGAGCAGTTCTTC.

The V gene is TRBV5-1, the J gene TRBJ2-1; 9 bases match TRBD1. CDR3 length: 14 amino acids. The ends lost 2 bases at V and 6 bases at J; junction bases unmatched: 3. Germline CDR1 and CDR2: SGHRS and YFSETQ. CDR3 sequence reads: CASSFRGQGNEQFF. The CDR3 nucleotides read TGCGCCAGCAGCTTCCGGGGACAGGGCAATGAGCAGTTCTTC.

This clonotype has more than one count but fewer than ten. This sequence joins TRBV2 and TRBJ1-1; TRBD1 agrees at 7 bases. Germline CDR1 SNHLY, CDR2 FYNNEI. With 5 bases clipped from V and 4 bases from J, the junction kept 10 bases outside the gene matches. The CDR3 extends over 15 amino acids. In DNA, the CDR3 is TGTGCCAGCAGTCCCTTGAAGGGGGCGAGCACTGAAGCTTTCTTT. It is translated as CASSPLKGASTEAFF.

The chain joins TRBV5-1 to TRBJ2-7; D remains ambiguous. V lost 0 bases to trimming and J lost 2 bases, with 12 bases between them. From germline, CDR1 is SGHRS and CDR2 YFSETQ. This CDR3 has 15 residues. The CDR3 DNA sequence: TGCGCCAGCAGCTTGGACGGAGCTGAAACCTACGAGCAGTACTTC. This sequence encodes CASSLDGAETYEQYF.

This clonotype was found many times. The chain combines TRBV6-6 with TRBJ1-4; no reliable D call. The CDR3 loop spans 12 amino acids. V was clipped by 6 bases and J by 8 bases, with 10 bases between them. Germline V gene lookup returns CDR1 MNHNY and CDR2 SVGAGI (reference sequence). CDR3: CASSPIREKLFF. CDR3 nucleotides: TGTGCCAGCAGCCCTATTAGGGAAAAACTGTTTTTT.

As concerns this clonotype: The conserved phenylalanine or tryptophan normally closing the CDR3 is absent here, so this likely arose from a read error. The CDR3 sequence: CASSSWGGVGTDTQYV. CDR3 coding DNA: TGTGCCAGCAGTTCCTGGGGCGGGGTGGGCACAGATACGCAGTATGTT. The chain uses TRBV27 and TRBJ2-3; tentative D call: TRBD2 (6 bases). Trimming pared 4 bases from V and 1 base from J, leaving 15 bases between. Germline values: CDR1 MNHEY, CDR2 SMNVEV (reference sequence). The CDR3 runs to 16 residues.